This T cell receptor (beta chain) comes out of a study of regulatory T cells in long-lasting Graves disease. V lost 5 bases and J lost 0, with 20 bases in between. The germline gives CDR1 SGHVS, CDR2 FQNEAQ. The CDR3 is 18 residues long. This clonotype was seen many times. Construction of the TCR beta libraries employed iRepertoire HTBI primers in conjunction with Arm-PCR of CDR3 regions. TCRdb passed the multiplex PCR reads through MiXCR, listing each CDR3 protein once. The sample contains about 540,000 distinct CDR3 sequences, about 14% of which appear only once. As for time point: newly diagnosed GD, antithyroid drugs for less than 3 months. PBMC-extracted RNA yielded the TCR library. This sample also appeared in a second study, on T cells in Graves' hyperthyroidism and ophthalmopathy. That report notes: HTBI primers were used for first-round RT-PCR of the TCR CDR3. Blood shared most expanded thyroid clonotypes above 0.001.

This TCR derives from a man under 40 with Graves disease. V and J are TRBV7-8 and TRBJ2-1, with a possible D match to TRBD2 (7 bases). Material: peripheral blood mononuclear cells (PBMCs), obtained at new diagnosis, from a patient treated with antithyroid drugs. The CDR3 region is CASSRTLSAGASYNEQFF. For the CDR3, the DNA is TGTGCCAGCAGCCGAACCCTCTCGGCGGGGGCCTCCTACAATGAGCAGTTCTTC. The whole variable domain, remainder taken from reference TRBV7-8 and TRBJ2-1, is GAGVSQSPRYKVAKRGQDVALRCDPISGHVSLFWYQQALGQGPEFLTYFQNEAQLDKSGLPSDRFFAERPEGSVSTLKIQRTQQEDSAVYLCASSRTLSAGASYNEQFFGPGTRLTVL.